This record looks at one TCR beta chain sequence and its context. The antigen this receptor binds is unknown. No base quality information exists; no much larger clone differs at one position. V is shortened by 0 bases, J by 7 bases, and the region joining them spans 10 bases. The CDR3 has 14 amino acids, counting the end cysteine and phenylalanine. Only CDR3 DNA remains: 42 bases, in frame from the first base. The germline V gene (reference sequence) sets CDR1 to GTSNPN and CDR2 to SVGIG. Collaborating institutions collected whole blood in K2EDTA tubes following their own protocols. Collaborator samples were shipped for TCRbeta analysis as frozen whole blood, isolated PBMCs, or DNA extracted from either sample type. This sample is part of a study of blood T cell repertoires in COVID-19 (TCRdb year 2020). With regard to the full study: The collaborator samples originated in the United States, Italy and Spain and spanned the acute and convalescent phases of COVID-19. The material from the prospective study consisted of cDNA or gDNA derived from T cells, B-cell-depleted T cells, or PBMCs. Subjects who had been exposed to COVID-19, were actively infected with it, or had recovered from it provided the deeply sampled blood TCRbeta repertoires that made up the dataset. The repertoires were released in a freely available public database meant as a resource for research on the immune response to SARS-CoV-2. The samples were drawn from two sources: the first 160 participants of the ongoing ImmuneRACE study, and 1,200 or so subjects contributed by 6 global collaborators. Nearly every sample came with metadata listing a de-identified subject ID, COVID-19 status, age in years and sex. HLA class I and class II types, where available, came from metadata supplied by the sample provider rather than from assay-based typing.

TCRbeta CDR3 regions were amplified from genomic DNA by means of the immunoSEQ Assay, a bias-controlled multiplex PCR. As for how the authors treated the data: Within the assay, amplification of reference gene primers was used to estimate how many nucleated cells each sample contained. To quantify the absolute abundance of each unique TCRbeta CDR3 rearrangement, sequence reads were collapsed and filtered. For each sample, productive Simpson clonality was calculated as the square root of Simpson's diversity index over productive rearrangements. As stored in TCRdb, this immuneACCESS dataset retains in-frame rearrangements with V and J assigned. A fraction of the clones does not appear; measured against another copy, unresolved V genes explain less than half of the discrepancy, and the remainder lacks a known reason. V and J calls plus clone size are reproduced from that table; the DNA served to infer D and trimming. The sample table lists about 160,000 clones, roughly 83% of them with a count of one. The ten largest clonotypes hold approximately 2.9% of the sample.

Overall results and qualifications from the work: How much clinical and demographic metadata was included differed by source and by participant, and the metadata was provided uncurated.

This TCR came from a woman aged 55-69 years with acute or convalescent COVID-19. Sequenced sample: peripheral blood. The sequence joins TRBV30 to TRBJ1-6, with the D gene too uncertain to name. The CDR3: CAWSVITENSPLHF. Here is the DNA: TGTGCCTGGAGTGTCATTACAGAGAATTCACCCCTCCACTTT.